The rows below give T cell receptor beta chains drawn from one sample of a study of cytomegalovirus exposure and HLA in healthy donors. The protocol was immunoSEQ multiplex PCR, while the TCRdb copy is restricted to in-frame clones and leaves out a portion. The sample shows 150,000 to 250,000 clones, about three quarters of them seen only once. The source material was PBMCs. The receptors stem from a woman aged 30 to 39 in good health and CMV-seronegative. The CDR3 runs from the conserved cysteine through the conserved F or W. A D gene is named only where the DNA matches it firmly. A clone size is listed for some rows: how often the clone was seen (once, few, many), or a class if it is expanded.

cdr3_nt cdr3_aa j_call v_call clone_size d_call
TGTGCCAGTAGTAAGTCCCAGGGGGCGGATTACGAGCAGTACTTC CASSKSQGADYEQYF TRBJ2-7 TRBV19 NA TRBD1
TGTGCCAGCAGCGTTCAGGGTGTGGCGAGCAATGAGCAGTTCTTC CASSVQGVASNEQFF TRBJ2-1 TRBV9 NA NA
TGTGCCAGCAGCTTGGGGGGGGGAACTCAGCCCCAGCATTTT CASSLGGGTQPQHF TRBJ1-5 TRBV5-6 NA NA
TGTGCAAGTCGCTTGACGGGACAAGTTAATGAAAAACTGTTTTTT CASRLTGQVNEKLFF TRBJ1-4 TRBV12-2 once NA
TGTGCCAGCAATCGGGACAGGCGTCCCTACGAGCAGTACTTC CASNRDRRPYEQYF TRBJ2-7 TRBV6-1 NA TRBD1
TGTGCCAGCAGCGGCTCTGAAGCTTTCTTT CASSGSEAFF TRBJ1-1 TRBV7-8 NA NA
TGTGCCTGGAGTGGCGGCGTTGGAGCTTTCTTT CAWSGGVGAFF TRBJ1-1 TRBV30 NA NA
TGTGCCAGCAGCGTTGGGTCTGACAGGGGGCGGAGTACAAGCACAGATACGCAGTATTTT CASSVGSDRGRSTSTDTQYF TRBJ2-3 TRBV9 NA TRBD1
TGTGCCAGCAGCTTAGTCGGGGGGCGGTTGGGTTCACCCCTCCACTTT CASSLVGGRLGSPLHF TRBJ1-6 TRBV7-8 NA NA
TGTGCCAGCAGCCGAGAGCGACAGAATCAGCCCCAGCATTTT CASSRERQNQPQHF TRBJ1-5 TRBV2 NA NA
TGTGCCAGCAGTTCCGCCGGGGCGGGGAGCACCTACGAGCAGTACTTC CASSSAGAGSTYEQYF TRBJ2-7 TRBV6-5 NA NA
TGCGCCAGCAGCCCCGAACGGGAGACAGATACGCAGTATTTT CASSPERETDTQYF TRBJ2-3 TRBV5-1 NA NA
TGCGCCAGCAGCTTGGTAGAACTCACCCCAGGCAATGAGCAGTTCTTC CASSLVELTPGNEQFF TRBJ2-1 TRBV5-1 few NA
TGTGCCAGTAGTATCGCAGTAGCGCTAACCTACGAGCAGTACTTC CASSIAVALTYEQYF TRBJ2-7 TRBV19 NA NA
TGCGCCAGCAGCTTGAGATCCGGACTAGCGGGGGGGCCGGACGGGGAGCTGTTTTTT CASSLRSGLAGGPDGELFF TRBJ2-2 TRBV5-1 NA TRBD2
TGCGCCAGCAGTGAGTCTGGTAGCGGGAGGGCCGGAGAGACCCAGTACTTC CASSESGSGRAGETQYF TRBJ2-5 TRBV10-1 NA TRBD2
TGTGCCAGCAGCCAGTTAGCGGGAGGTCCCTACAATGAGCAGTTCTTC CASSQLAGGPYNEQFF TRBJ2-1 TRBV14 NA TRBD2
TGTGCCAGCCTTGGCAACCCGTATGGCTACACCTTC CASLGNPYGYTF TRBJ1-2 TRBV21-1 NA NA
TGTGCCAGCAGTTACGGTCGGGGACAGGGTATTTACGAGCAGTACTTC CASSYGRGQGIYEQYF TRBJ2-7 TRBV6-5 NA TRBD1
TGTGCCTGGAGCATAACAGGGGTTGGGAGTGGCGAGCAGTTCTTC CAWSITGVGSGEQFF TRBJ2-1 TRBV30 NA TRBD1
TGTGCCAGCAGTGAGCGGAGGGCGGTGGATCAGCCCCAGCATTTT CASSERRAVDQPQHF TRBJ1-5 TRBV6-1 NA NA
TGTGCCAGCAGTAGGGACATTTCCCATGGCTACACCTTC CASSRDISHGYTF TRBJ1-2 TRBV6-1 NA NA
TGTGCCAGCAGTTTCTTGGACGGGGATAATTCACCCCTCCACTTT CASSFLDGDNSPLHF TRBJ1-6 TRBV28 NA NA
TGTGCCAGCACGCCTCAGGCTAACTATGGCTACACCTTC CASTPQANYGYTF TRBJ1-2 TRBV7-9 NA NA
TGTGCCCCCACAAAAACCGGGACCTACAATGAGCAGTTCTTC CAPTKTGTYNEQFF TRBJ2-1 TRBV10-3 NA NA
TGCGCCACCTCCCCAGGCGGGGTCGGGGAGACCCAGTACTTC CATSPGGVGETQYF TRBJ2-5 TRBV5-1 NA NA
TGTGCCAGCAGCTTATCCGGGACTAGCGGGAGTCGCGAGCAGTACTTC CASSLSGTSGSREQYF TRBJ2-7 TRBV4-2 NA TRBD2